Sequencing of this T cell receptor (beta chain) was carried out in a study of OX40 agonist ivuxolimab in advanced cancers. Broader study findings: Which antigen the expanded peripheral T cells recognized is unknown. Normalized expansion of T-cell clones was also low for some nonresponders.

Per the germline V gene, CDR1 is GTSNPN and CDR2 is SVGIG (reference sequence). With V trimmed by 5 bases and J by 6 bases, 16 bases remained unmatched. This CDR3 contains 17 residues. The protocol was immunoSEQ multiplex PCR, while the TCRdb copy is restricted to in-frame clones and leaves out a portion. Of about 77,000 clones listed, more than 70% were seen once; the top ten hold roughly 0.77%. A word on this clone: The target antigen is unknown.

The receptor's source is an adult with an advanced solid tumor such as melanoma, head and neck, liver or kidney cancer. This rearrangement joins TRBV30 to TRBJ1-5, with TRBD1 matching 10 bases. This specimen consisted of CD4+ or CD8+ T cells sorted from blood, obtained in a trial of the OX40 agonist ivuxolimab. CDR3 bases: TGTGCCTGGGGGGGAAGTGCGGGACAGGGGAGCGGTCAGCCCCAGCATTTT. Translated: CAWGGSAGQGSGQPQHF.